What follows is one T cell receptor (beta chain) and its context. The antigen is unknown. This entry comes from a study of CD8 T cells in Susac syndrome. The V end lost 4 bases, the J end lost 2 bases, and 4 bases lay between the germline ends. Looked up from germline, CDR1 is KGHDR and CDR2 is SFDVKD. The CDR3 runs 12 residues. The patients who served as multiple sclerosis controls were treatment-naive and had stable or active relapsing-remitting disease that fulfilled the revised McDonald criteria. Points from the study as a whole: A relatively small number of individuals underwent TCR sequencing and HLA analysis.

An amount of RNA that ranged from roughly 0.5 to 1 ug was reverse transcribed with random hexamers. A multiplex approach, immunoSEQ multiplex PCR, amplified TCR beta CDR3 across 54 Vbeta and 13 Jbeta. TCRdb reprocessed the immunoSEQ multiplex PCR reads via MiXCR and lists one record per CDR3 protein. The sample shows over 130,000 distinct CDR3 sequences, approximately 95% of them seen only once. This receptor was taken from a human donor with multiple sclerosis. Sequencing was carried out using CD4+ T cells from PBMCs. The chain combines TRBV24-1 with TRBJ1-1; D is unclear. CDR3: CATSDGNTEAFF. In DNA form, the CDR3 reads TGTGCCACCAGTGACGGAAACACTGAAGCTTTCTTT.